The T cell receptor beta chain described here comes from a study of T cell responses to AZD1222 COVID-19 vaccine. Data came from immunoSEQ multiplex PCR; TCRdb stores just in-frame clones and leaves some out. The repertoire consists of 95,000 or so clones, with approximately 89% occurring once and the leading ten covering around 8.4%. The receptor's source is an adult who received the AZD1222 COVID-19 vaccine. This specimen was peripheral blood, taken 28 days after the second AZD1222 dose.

Written as DNA, the CDR3 is TGTGCCAGCAGCTACGGACAGGGGACGGGGAACACTGAAGCTTTCTTT. It is translated as CASSYGQGTGNTEAFF. V and J are TRBV7-3 and TRBJ1-1; 9 nucleotides line up with TRBD1. There are 16 residues in the CDR3. Germline V gene lookup returns CDR1 SGHTA and CDR2 FQGTGA. V gave up 4 bases and J gave up 1 base; unmatched junction bases: 7.